The 11 T cell receptor beta chains in this list originate from one sample, sequenced in a study of multiple sclerosis patients with progressive multifocal leukoencephalopathy. The time point was: time of PML onset. Here immunoSEQ multiplex PCR was the method, and the copy in TCRdb shows in-frame clones only, minus some. The sample consists of 25,000 to 35,000 clones, about 90% of them appearing once. Material: PBMCs, obtained from a patient treated with natalizumab. These receptors were collected from a human donor with progressive multifocal leukoencephalopathy.

The chain combines TRBV7-8 with TRBJ2-7; perhaps TRBD1 as D (6 bases). V was pared by 5 bases and J by 4 bases, with 12 bases between. Germline CDR1 reads SGHVS; CDR2 reads FQNEAQ. This CDR3 has 13 residues. CDR3 sequence reads: CASSLRTEYEQYF. CDR3 in DNA: TGTGCCAGCAGCCTCCGGACAGAGTACGAGCAGTACTTC.

The rearrangement links TRBV19 to TRBJ1-1, with D tentatively TRBD1 (5 bases). Trimming shortened V by 4 bases and J by 7 bases, and 16 bases separated the two germline ends. The CDR3 extends over 14 amino acids. CDR1 LNHDA and CDR2 SQIVND come from the germline V gene (reference sequence). The CDR3 loop reads CASSTLPTGVEAFF. CDR3 nucleotides: TGTGCCAGTAGTACCCTTCCCACAGGAGTTGAAGCTTTCTTT. Looking up the rest from reference TRBV19 and TRBJ1-1 gives the full variable domain: DGGITQSPKYLFRKEGQNVTLSCEQNLNHDAMYWYRQDPGQGLRLIYYSQIVNDFQKGDIAEGYSVSREKKESFPLTVTSAQKNPTAFYLCASSTLPTGVEAFFGQGTRLTVV.

This chain links TRBV20-1 with TRBJ2-1; maybe TRBD2 (6 bases). V lost 3 bases to trimming and J lost 9 bases, with 9 bases between them. The CDR3 has 11 amino acids. CDR1 and CDR2 (germline): DFQATT, SNEGSKA (reference sequence). The CDR3 protein is CSASGSREQFF. The CDR3 nucleotides are TGCAGTGCTAGCGGGAGTCGTGAGCAGTTCTTC.

J is TRBJ2-4 and V is TRBV4-1; D possibly uses TRBD1 or TRBD2 (5 bases each). V lost 2 bases and J lost 7, with 18 bases in between. Germline CDR1 and CDR2: MGHRA and YSYEKL. The CDR3 contains 16 residues. CDR3 region: CASSQIGRAGGNIQYF. In nucleotides, the CDR3 is TGCGCCAGCAGCCAAATTGGGCGAGCTGGGGGTAACATTCAGTACTTC.

V is TRBV6-1 and J is TRBJ1-4; TRBD1 matches at 7 bases. The germline V gene has CDR1 MNHNS and CDR2 SASEGT. Germline trimming cut 2 bases from V and 8 bases from J; bases unmatched to any gene: 5. This CDR3 is 14 amino acids long. CDR3 amino acids: CASSEPGQIEKLFF. DNA for the CDR3: TGTGCCAGCAGTGAACCGGGACAGATCGAAAAACTGTTTTTT.

Regarding this clone: A junction boundary mismatches the germline segment, possibly from a read error. This same CDR3 is encoded by further DNA sequences in the sample. The gene calls are TRBV28 and TRBJ1-5; possible D gene TRBD1, 6 bases. This CDR3 is 14 amino acids long. Germline loops: CDR1 MDHEN, CDR2 SYDVKM. This chain's CDR3 is CASSFPDRYQPQHF. DNA for the CDR3: TGCGCCAGCAGTTTCCCCGACAGGTATCAGCCCCAGCATTTT.

This chain joins TRBV5-6 and TRBJ2-3; possible D gene TRBD2, 6 bases. Trimming pared 3 bases from V and 2 bases from J, leaving 13 bases between. From germline, CDR1 is SGHDT and CDR2 YYEEEE. This CDR3 spans 15 amino acids. The CDR3 is CASSSVGLNTDTQYF. The CDR3 bases are TGTGCCAGCAGCTCCGTGGGACTTAACACAGATACGCAGTATTTT.

This clone was seen only once. The genes are TRBV30 and TRBJ1-2, with 7 bases that match TRBD1. The germline V gene has CDR1 GTSNPN and CDR2 SVGIG (reference sequence). The V and J ends lost 1 base and 8 bases, in that order; junction bases with no gene match: 13. This CDR3 spans 15 amino acids. This chain's CDR3 is CAWSARQGPLGGYTF. The CDR3 nucleotides are TGTGCCTGGAGTGCCCGACAGGGCCCCCTAGGCGGCTACACCTTC.

V usage is TRBV29-1 and J usage is TRBJ1-1, with a weak D call TRBD1 (6 bases). V lost 3 bases to trimming and J lost 6 bases, with 20 bases between them. This CDR3 is built from 15 residues. CDR1 is SQVTM, CDR2 ANQGSEA, per germline. CDR3 protein: CSVDRQGPTTPEAFF. Here the CDR3 DNA reads TGCAGCGTTGATAGGCAGGGGCCGACAACACCTGAAGCTTTCTTT.

This chain connects TRBV7-6 to TRBJ1-5; D not resolved. The V end lost 1 base, the J end lost 1 base, and 11 bases lay between the germline ends. The CDR3 loop spans 16 amino acids. The germline V gene encodes CDR1 SGHVS and CDR2 FNYEAQ. The CDR3 is CASSLEQSKSNQPQHF. CDR3 coding DNA: TGTGCCAGCAGCTTAGAACAGTCGAAGAGCAATCAGCCCCAGCATTTT.

V and J are TRBV5-4 and TRBJ2-1, with no clear D. Trimming left V 5 bases short and J 8 bases short, with 8 bases between. The CDR3 sequence is 11 residues long. Germline V gives CDR1 SGHNT, CDR2 YYREEE (reference sequence). The CDR3 loop is CASSSPYEQFF. In DNA, the CDR3 is TGTGCCAGCAGTAGCCCGTATGAGCAGTTCTTC. The full variable domain, its missing parts supplied by reference TRBV5-4 and TRBJ2-1, is ETGVTQSPTHLIKTRGQQVTLRCSSQSGHNTVSWYQQALGQGPQFIFQYYREEENGRGNFPPRFSGLQFPNYSSELNVNALELDDSALYLCASSSPYEQFFGPGTRLTVL.